These 25 T cell receptor beta chains were sequenced from one sample in a study of radiotherapy plus CTLA-4 blockade in lung cancer. The table came from immunoSEQ multiplex PCR; TCRdb's copy has only in-frame clones and leaves some out. Of fewer than 65,000 clones listed, approximately 80% are singletons. The input for sequencing was peripheral blood, taken from a patient treated with radiotherapy plus ipilimumab. The receptors come from a human donor with non-small cell lung cancer whose response to radiotherapy plus ipilimumab could not be evaluated.

This chain uses TRBV7-3 with TRBJ1-2; 7 positions match TRBD1. This CDR3 spans 15 amino acids. Looked up from germline, CDR1 is SGHTA and CDR2 is FQGTGA. V lost 1 base and J lost 1; bases outside the gene matches: 3. The DNA of the CDR3 is TGTGCCAGCAGCTTAATTCCAGGGGGTAACTATGGCTACACCTTC. As protein: CASSLIPGGNYGYTF.

This clone was recorded once. This chain uses TRBV6-5 with TRBJ2-1; 9 nucleotides line up with TRBD2. The CDR3 spans 15 residues. J was trimmed by 2 bases and V by 7 bases; bases with no gene match: 6. Germline CDR1 MNHEY, CDR2 SVGAGI. The CDR3 sequence is CASKTTSGTYNEQFF. The CDR3, as DNA: TGTGCCAGCAAAACGACTAGCGGCACCTACAATGAGCAGTTCTTC.

This rearrangement joins TRBV6-5 to TRBJ2-7, with D perhaps TRBD1 (6 bases). Trimming removed 6 bases from V and 1 base from J, with 10 bases in between. The germline V gene encodes CDR1 MNHEY and CDR2 SVGAGI. The CDR3 sequence is 13 residues long. CDR3: CASRQGASYEQYF. DNA for the CDR3: TGTGCCAGCAGACAGGGAGCGTCCTACGAGCAGTACTTC.

This chain joins TRBV30 and TRBJ2-4; TRBD1 agrees at 7 bases. CDR1 and CDR2 from the germline V gene are GTSNPN and SVGIG (reference sequence). CDR3 length: 13 residues. Unmatched junction bases numbered 4, after V lost 1 base and J lost 7 bases. This CDR3 is CAWSGGGANIQYF. CDR3 bases: TGTGCCTGGAGTGGAGGGGGCGCGAACATTCAGTACTTC.

This sequence joins TRBV16 and TRBJ2-3, with 7 bases matching TRBD1. The junction had 7 bases not matched to a gene; V was cut back by 8 bases and J by 2 bases. The CDR3 covers 14 residues. From germline, CDR1 is KGHSY and CDR2 FQNENV. CDR3 nucleotides: TGTGCCAGCTCCTTAAGGGGGCTCACAGATACGCAGTATTTT. Translated: CASSLRGLTDTQYF.

In its sample, this clone was seen a few times. This chain links TRBV6-5 with TRBJ2-7; 12 bases align to TRBD1. V shed 10 bases and J 9 bases; nucleotides not matched to a gene: 7. The CDR3 has 12 residues. CDR1 and CDR2 (germline): MNHEY, SVGAGI. The CDR3 sequence: CATPGQGAVQYF. In DNA, the CDR3 is TGTGCCACACCGGGACAGGGGGCCGTGCAGTACTTC.

The rearrangement uses TRBV6-6 and TRBJ2-1, with D possibly being TRBD2 (5 bases). The germline V gene has CDR1 MNHNY and CDR2 SVGAGI (reference sequence). The V end was cut by 4 bases, the J end by 5 bases, with 9 bases between. The CDR3 has 13 residues. CDR3 sequence reads: CASSSLRDNEQFF. CDR3 sequence (DNA): TGTGCCAGCAGTTCGCTGCGGGACAATGAGCAGTTCTTC.

This clone was counted between two and nine times. The V gene is TRBV11-3, the J gene TRBJ2-1; 8 bases fit TRBD1. This CDR3 spans 16 amino acids. The germline gives CDR1 SGHNT, CDR2 YENEEA. The junction had 9 bases not matched to a gene; V was cut back by 5 bases and J by 3 bases. CDR3 in DNA: TGTGCCAGCAGCGATACGCACAGGGGGGTCTACAATGAGCAGTTCTTC. Translation: CASSDTHRGVYNEQFF.

The chain links TRBV9 to TRBJ2-2, with TRBD1 matching 7 bases. Germline assignment: CDR1 SGDLS and CDR2 YYNGEE. Unmatched junction bases numbered 9, after V lost 0 bases and J lost 1 base. The CDR3 sequence is 18 residues long. The CDR3 coding sequence is TGTGCCAGCAGCGTAGAGGGGGCAGGGGGTTGGAACACCGGGGAGCTGTTTTTT. Its translation is CASSVEGAGGWNTGELFF.

This chain uses TRBV5-1 with TRBJ2-1; no definite D call. CDR3 length equals 15 residues. Germline V lookup: CDR1 SGHRS, CDR2 YFSETQ. Between the trimmed V and J ends, which lost 1 base and 0 bases, there was a span of 8 bases. As DNA, the CDR3 is TGCGCCAGCAGCTTGCAGGATCCCTCCTACAATGAGCAGTTCTTC. This sequence encodes CASSLQDPSYNEQFF. Filled out from reference TRBV5-1 and TRBJ2-1, the complete variable domain reads KAGVTQTPRYLIKTRGQQVTLSCSPISGHRSVSWYQQTPGQGLQFLFEYFSETQRNKGNFPGRFSGRQFSNSRSEMNVSTLELGDSALYLCASSLQDPSYNEQFFGPGTRLTVL.

The genes are TRBV6-6 and TRBJ1-1, with D possibly being TRBD1 (6 bases). CDR1 is MNHNY and CDR2 is SVGAGI in the germline V gene (reference sequence). V was clipped by 2 bases and J by 1 base, with 8 bases between them. The CDR3 totals 14 residues. The CDR3 DNA reads TGTGCCAGCAGTTACCGGGACAAGAACACTGAAGCTTTCTTT. Protein: CASSYRDKNTEAFF.

This clone was seen a few times. The gene calls are TRBV10-2 and TRBJ2-4, with 11 bases matching TRBD1. V lost 6 bases, J lost 1 base, and 8 bases stayed unmatched. From germline, CDR1 is WSHSY and CDR2 SAAADI. The CDR3 covers 17 residues. As DNA, the CDR3 is TGCGCCAGCAGCCCGGGACAGGGGGTTCTGGCCAAAAACATTCAGTACTTC. It specifies CASSPGQGVLAKNIQYF.

This chain connects TRBV7-2 to TRBJ2-7, with 8 bases aligning to TRBD1. This CDR3 is built from 13 residues. Germline V gene lookup returns CDR1 SGHTA and CDR2 FQGNSA. V gave up 2 bases and J gave up 5 bases; unmatched junction bases: 2. CDR3 DNA sequence: TGTGCCAGCAGCTTACTGGACAGGGACGAGCAGTACTTC. Translating gives CASSLLDRDEQYF.

The genes are TRBV7-9 and TRBJ2-1; 10 nucleotides align to TRBD1. This CDR3 spans 14 amino acids. Trimming cost V 5 bases and J 6 bases; bases outside gene matches: 4. Germline V gene lookup returns CDR1 SEHNR and CDR2 FQNEAQ (reference sequence). The CDR3 here is CASSLRTGGNEQFF. The CDR3 DNA sequence: TGTGCCAGCAGCCTAAGGACAGGGGGCAATGAGCAGTTCTTC.

This clone was counted only a few times. The gene calls are TRBV6-5 and TRBJ1-4; tentative D call: TRBD1 (5 bases). Per the germline V gene, CDR1 is MNHEY and CDR2 is SVGAGI. The V gene lost 2 bases and the J gene lost 8 bases, with 9 bases spanning the gap. This CDR3 spans 13 amino acids. CDR3 coding DNA: TGTGCCAGCAGTTACGCCAAGGGGGAAAAACTGTTTTTT. Encoded protein: CASSYAKGEKLFF.

The V call is TRBV9, the J call TRBJ2-1; D possibly corresponds to TRBD2 (6 bases). CDR1 SGDLS and CDR2 YYNGEE come from the germline V gene. Deletions cut 3 bases from V and 3 bases from J, with 10 bases between. The CDR3 consists of 14 residues. CDR3 DNA sequence: TGTGCCAGCAGCGAGAGCGGGTACTACAATGAGCAGTTCTTC. Protein sequence: CASSESGYYNEQFF.

The genes are TRBV2 and TRBJ2-7; 7 nucleotides align to TRBD1. Germline CDR1 and CDR2: SNHLY and FYNNEI. The CDR3 contains 15 residues. J lost 0 bases, V lost 6 bases, and 8 bases had no gene match. In DNA form, the CDR3 reads TGTGCCAGCAGCCGAGGGGGCTCATCCTCCTACGAGCAGTACTTC. Amino acid sequence: CASSRGGSSSYEQYF.

V gene TRBV4-3 combines with J gene TRBJ2-5; D is possibly TRBD2 (5 bases). Germline-derived CDR1 and CDR2 are LGHNA and YSLEER. The V and J ends lost 1 base and 1 base respectively, with 7 bases between them. This CDR3 has 14 residues. This chain's CDR3 is CASSQGGFQETQYF. CDR3 coding DNA: TGCGCCAGCAGCCAAGGCGGGTTCCAAGAGACCCAGTACTTC.

This clone was counted between two and nine times. The chain joins TRBV18 to TRBJ2-3; no definite D call. Deletions cut 5 bases from V and 2 bases from J, with 8 bases between. This CDR3 contains 13 residues. Per germline, CDR1 KGHSH and CDR2 LQKENI. The CDR3 coding sequence is TGTGCCAGCTCATTATACAACACAGATACGCAGTATTTT. Protein: CASSLYNTDTQYF.

This clone came up a few times. The rearrangement links TRBV13 to TRBJ1-3; D unclear. The CDR3 totals 14 residues. Germline loops: CDR1 PRHDT, CDR2 FYEKMQ (reference sequence). V lost 5 bases and J lost 3, with 11 bases in between. The CDR3: CASSQRTLGNTIYF. As DNA, the CDR3 is TGTGCCAGCAGCCAGCGGACTCTTGGAAACACCATATATTTT.

The rearrangement joins TRBV7-2 to TRBJ1-6; TRBD1 matches 8 bases. Germline trimming cut 6 bases from V and 8 bases from J; bases unmatched to any gene: 9. The CDR3 has 15 amino acids. Germline values: CDR1 SGHTA, CDR2 FQGNSA. The CDR3 sequence is CASSFRTGLDSPLHF. Written as DNA, the CDR3 is TGTGCCAGCAGTTTCCGGACAGGGTTGGATTCACCCCTCCACTTT. Combining the CDR3 with reference TRBV7-2 and TRBJ1-6 gives the whole variable domain GAGVSQSPSNKVTEKGKDVELRCDPISGHTALYWYRQSLGQGLEFLIYFQGNSAPDKSGLPSDRFSAERTGGSVSTLTIQRTQQEDSAVYLCASSFRTGLDSPLHFGNGTRLTVT.

This clone occurred once. The chain employs TRBV28 and TRBJ2-6; perhaps TRBD1 as D (5 bases). The length of the CDR3 is 14 residues. With 4 bases removed from V and 1 base from J, the gap between germline ends came to 5 bases. The V gene's germline CDR1 is MDHEN and CDR2 SYDVKM. The CDR3 is CASSSGSGANVLTF. In DNA, the CDR3 is TGTGCCAGCAGTTCAGGGTCTGGGGCCAACGTCCTGACTTTC.

This CDR3 reads CASSLQPGQGATQYF. CDR3 bases: TGTGCCAGCAGCTTACAACCGGGACAGGGAGCGACCCAGTACTTC. This chain joins TRBV9 and TRBJ2-5, with TRBD1 matching over 9 bases. In germline, CDR1 is SGDLS, CDR2 YYNGEE. The CDR3 loop spans 15 amino acids. Trimming at V came to 4 bases and at J to 7 bases, leaving 11 bases not matched to a gene.

This clone was seen a few times. This chain links TRBV27 with TRBJ1-1; D is perhaps TRBD1 (6 bases). Germline V CDR1 and CDR2: MNHEY, SMNVEV (reference sequence). There are 13 residues in the CDR3. V lost 6 bases and J 2 bases, leaving 10 bases between the germline ends. The CDR3 region is CASRADSNTEAFF. The CDR3 coding sequence is TGTGCCAGCAGAGCGGACAGTAACACTGAAGCTTTCTTT.

J is TRBJ1-1 and V is TRBV6-5; D might be TRBD1 (6 bases). V shed 0 bases and J shed 3 bases, with 11 bases lying between them. This CDR3 has 15 residues. Germline V lookup: CDR1 MNHEY, CDR2 SVGAGI. The CDR3 DNA reads TGTGCCAGCAGTTACTCGGGGGCGCGGTACACTGAAGCTTTCTTT. It is translated as CASSYSGARYTEAFF.